One sample yielded the 21 T cell receptor beta chains listed below, sequenced in a study of T cells in narcolepsy. Clones were read by immunoSEQ multiplex PCR, and TCRdb kept only the in-frame ones, dropping some. This sample has about 32,000 clones; roughly three quarters occur once, and the top ten carry approximately 1.1%. Sample: CD45RA- memory CD4+ T cells from PBMCs. The source of these receptors is a human donor with narcolepsy.

V gene TRBV5-1 combines with J gene TRBJ2-5; maybe TRBD2 (5 bases). The CDR3 has 16 residues. Germline V gene sequence: CDR1 SGHRS, CDR2 YFSETQ. Trimming removed 3 bases from V and 3 bases from J, with 18 bases in between. The CDR3 nucleotides read TGCGCCAGCAGCTCCCCGCGCGGGTCTATTGAAGAGACCCAGTACTTC. Protein product: CASSSPRGSIEETQYF. Full variable domain (rest looked up from reference TRBV5-1 and TRBJ2-5): KAGVTQTPRYLIKTRGQQVTLSCSPISGHRSVSWYQQTPGQGLQFLFEYFSETQRNKGNFPGRFSGRQFSNSRSEMNVSTLELGDSALYLCASSSPRGSIEETQYFGPGTRLLVL.

The V call is TRBV7-6, the J call TRBJ2-1; 9 bases agree with TRBD2. Germline CDR1 reads SGHVS; CDR2 reads FNYEAQ. The junction had 15 bases not matched to a gene; V was cut back by 1 base and J by 8 bases. The CDR3 is 18 amino acids. CDR3 DNA: TGTGCCAGCAGCTTAGGTGGTAGCGGGAGTAGGAAGGGCTATGAGCAGTTCTTC. Amino acids: CASSLGGSGSRKGYEQFF.

CDR3 residues: CASSSTVMNTEAFF. The CDR3 nucleotides are TGTGCCAGCAGTTCGACAGTCATGAACACTGAAGCTTTCTTT. The rearrangement joins TRBV6-5 to TRBJ1-1; perhaps TRBD1 as D (5 bases). The CDR3 runs to 14 residues. Trimming left V 4 bases short and J 0 bases short, with 9 bases between. In germline, CDR1 is MNHEY, CDR2 SVGAGI.

V and J are TRBV11-3 and TRBJ2-6; D not certain. Germline V gene lookup returns CDR1 SGHNT and CDR2 YENEEA. The CDR3 loop spans 15 amino acids. V gave up 3 bases and J gave up 0 bases, with 6 bases separating them. CDR3 in amino acids: CASSLTSSGANVLTF. The CDR3, as DNA: TGTGCCAGCAGCTTGACGAGCTCTGGGGCCAACGTCCTGACTTTC.

This clone was picked up a small number of times. The chain couples TRBV5-6 to TRBJ2-6, with TRBD1 matching 9 bases. Germline assignment: CDR1 SGHDT and CDR2 YYEEEE. V lost 2 bases to trimming and J lost 2 bases; unmatched junction nucleotides: 2. The CDR3 covers 16 residues. This CDR3 is CASSFGQGPGANVLTF. CDR3 in DNA: TGTGCCAGCAGCTTCGGACAGGGGCCTGGGGCCAACGTCCTGACTTTC.

The chain employs TRBV11-3 and TRBJ1-4; 11 nucleotides agree with TRBD1. The V and J ends lost 5 bases and 7 bases, in that order; junction bases with no gene match: 9. Germline CDR1 is SGHNT and CDR2 is YENEEA. The CDR3 covers 16 residues. The CDR3 DNA reads TGTGCCAGCAGCCGAAGAACCGGGACAGGGGGTGAAAAACTGTTTTTT. It translates to CASSRRTGTGGEKLFF.

Only a few counts were recorded for this clone. V and J are TRBV7-7 and TRBJ2-2; D not resolved. CDR1 SSHAT and CDR2 FNYEAQ come from the germline V gene (reference sequence). V dropped 5 bases and J dropped 5 bases, with 9 bases sitting between them. The CDR3 spans 13 residues. The CDR3 DNA is TGTGCCAGCAGCCCACTTCGGACCGGGGAGCTGTTTTTT. Translating it yields CASSPLRTGELFF.

J is TRBJ2-5 and V is TRBV14, with 9 bases lining up with TRBD2. The junction had 18 bases not matched to a gene; V was cut back by 4 bases and J by 6 bases. Germline V gene data show CDR1 as SGHDN and CDR2 as FVKESK. The CDR3 has 18 residues. The CDR3 is CASSPQGGQREDLQTQYF. CDR3 in DNA: TGTGCCAGCAGCCCCCAGGGGGGGCAGCGGGAGGATCTGCAGACCCAGTACTTC.

The chain links TRBV11-3 to TRBJ1-1; TRBD1 is a possible D gene (5 bases). V gave up 3 bases and J gave up 5 bases, with 7 bases separating them. Germline CDR1 SGHNT, CDR2 YENEEA. This CDR3 spans 12 amino acids. The CDR3 region has the DNA TGTGCCAGCAGCTTCGAGGGGACTGAAGCTTTCTTT. Amino acid sequence: CASSFEGTEAFF.

The rearrangement links TRBV9 to TRBJ2-3, with D maybe TRBD1 (6 bases). V was trimmed by 2 bases and J by 2 bases, leaving 12 bases between them. CDR3 length: 15 residues. CDR1 is SGDLS and CDR2 is YYNGEE in the germline V gene. The CDR3 here is CASSVSGQITDTQYF. CDR3 bases: TGTGCCAGCAGCGTCTCAGGACAGATCACAGATACGCAGTATTTT.

The chain is built from TRBV6-6 and TRBJ1-1, with D uncertain. Per germline, CDR1 MNHNY and CDR2 SVGAGI (reference sequence). V lost 8 bases to trimming and J lost 0 bases, with 10 bases between them. There are 13 residues in the CDR3. The CDR3 sequence is CASSGRLNTEAFF. In DNA form, the CDR3 reads TGTGCCAGCTCGGGCAGACTGAACACTGAAGCTTTCTTT.

The rearrangement joins TRBV5-1 to TRBJ1-4, with no clear D. This CDR3 is built from 15 residues. From germline, CDR1 is SGHRS and CDR2 YFSETQ. Trimming left V 5 bases short and J 7 bases short, with 18 bases between. CDR3 coding DNA: TGCGCCAGCAGAGACATGCTCGGCTCGGGTGAAAAACTGTTTTTT. This gives the protein CASRDMLGSGEKLFF.

The rearrangement joins TRBV19 to TRBJ1-5; TRBD1 is a possible D gene (6 bases). The CDR3 contains 13 residues. V lost 8 bases and J lost 3, with 11 bases in between. The germline gives CDR1 LNHDA, CDR2 SQIVND (reference sequence). The CDR3 DNA follows: TGTGCCAGTTCACAGGGAACCAATCAGCCCCAGCATTTT. This translates into CASSQGTNQPQHF.

This clone has more than one count but fewer than ten. This sequence joins TRBV9 and TRBJ1-1, with D unresolved. Per the germline V gene, CDR1 is SGDLS and CDR2 is YYNGEE. The length of the CDR3 is 15 residues. V lost 0 bases and J 5 bases, leaving 14 bases between the germline ends. DNA of the CDR3: TGTGCCAGCAGCGTAGGAGCGTTAGGGTCTACTGAAGCTTTCTTT. Residues: CASSVGALGSTEAFF.

The chain is built from TRBV30 and TRBJ2-1, with 12 nucleotides matching TRBD2. This CDR3 spans 15 amino acids. CDR1 and CDR2 (germline): GTSNPN, SVGIG (reference sequence). J lost 7 bases, V lost 0 bases, and 4 bases had no gene match. CDR3 in amino acids: CAWSVTSGSRNEQFF. Written as DNA, the CDR3 is TGTGCCTGGAGTGTGACTAGCGGGAGTCGTAATGAGCAGTTCTTC.

This CDR3 is CASSMTAGELFF. CDR3 DNA sequence: TGTGCCAGTAGTATGACGGCCGGGGAGCTGTTTTTT. The genes are TRBV19 and TRBJ2-2; D gene uncertain. This CDR3 is 12 amino acids long. Trimming removed 3 bases at V and 6 bases at J, with 5 bases between. In germline, CDR1 is LNHDA, CDR2 SQIVND (reference sequence).

The chain couples TRBV18 to TRBJ1-3; no firm D call. Trimming took 1 base from V and 2 from J, leaving 12 bases between them. Germline lookup yields CDR1 KGHSH and CDR2 LQKENI. The CDR3 sequence is 16 residues long. This CDR3 is CASSPQLQNTGNTIYF. CDR3 DNA sequence: TGTGCCAGCTCACCACAGTTGCAGAACACTGGAAACACCATATATTTT.

The chain is built from TRBV2 and TRBJ2-5, with TRBD2 identical over 10 bases. The CDR3 spans 14 residues. The J segment lost 4 bases and the V segment lost 4 bases, leaving 3 bases of the junction unmatched. CDR1 is SNHLY and CDR2 is FYNNEI in the germline V gene. CDR3 sequence: CASSASGRGETQYF. The CDR3 DNA sequence: TGTGCCAGCAGTGCCAGCGGGAGGGGAGAGACCCAGTACTTC.

This clone was seen only a few times. The chain links TRBV28 to TRBJ1-4; the D is unclear. V was shortened by 6 bases and J by 8 bases, with 13 bases between the two germline ends. Looked up from germline, CDR1 is MDHEN and CDR2 is SYDVKM. CDR3 length: 13 amino acids. As DNA, the CDR3 is TGTGCCAGCAGCTACCAAACCCAGGAAAAACTGTTTTTT. Residues: CASSYQTQEKLFF.

The rearrangement uses TRBV28 and TRBJ2-7; perhaps TRBD1 as D (6 bases). Germline V gives CDR1 MDHEN, CDR2 SYDVKM. V shed 6 bases and J shed 0 bases, with 12 bases lying between them. CDR3 length equals 14 residues. As DNA, the CDR3 is TGTGCCAGCAGAAGCAGGGGTAGCTCCTACGAGCAGTACTTC. Amino acid sequence: CASRSRGSSYEQYF.

In nucleotides, the CDR3 is TGTGCCAGCAGTTCCAGGCCTGGGGGAGGATGGAGCAATCAGCCCCAGCATTTT. It yields the protein CASSSRPGGGWSNQPQHF. V and J are TRBV7-8 and TRBJ1-5, with D possibly TRBD1 on 5 matching bases. Germline V CDR1 and CDR2: SGHVS, FQNEAQ. The V end lost 6 bases, the J end lost 1 base, and 22 bases lay between the germline ends. The CDR3 totals 18 residues.